The 5 T cell receptor beta chains below come from one sample, sequenced in a study of CXCR3-negative and CXCR3-positive naive CD8 T cells. Overall study findings and caveats: Naive cells with CXCR3 showed TRB CDR3s that were more hydrophobic than those in CXCR3-negative naive cells.

Which antigens these TCRs recognize remains unknown. TRB cDNA libraries were made by UMI-labeled 5' RACE. TCRdb reprocessed the 5' RACE reads and reports one entry per CDR3 protein, with no DNA. The sample features 150,000 to 170,000 distinct CDR3 sequences, with 0.45% to 0.6% in its top ten. Sequenced sample: naive CXCR3+ CD8+ T cells from blood. The subset was: CD45RO-CCR7+CD27+CD95- naive CD8+ T cells expressing CXCR3 (TNR3+). The receptors shown here come from a human donor in good health. Some clones in this sample may be carry-over from other donors' samples.

The V call is TRBV10-2, the J call TRBJ2-4; lacking DNA, the TRBD1 call made by TCRdb goes unchecked. Germline CDR1 reads WSHSY; CDR2 reads SAAADI. This CDR3 contains 17 residues. The CDR3 here is CASSESRRQGNKNIQYF.

This sequence joins TRBV20-1 and TRBJ1-6; the D call of TRBD1 rests on TCRdb alone, since no DNA is present to check it. This CDR3 is 15 amino acids long. Germline CDR1 reads DFQATT; CDR2 reads SNEGSKA (reference sequence). The CDR3 reads CSAQGDPGAGSPLHF.

The CDR3 region is CASSHYRQGGSDEQFF. The V gene is TRBV4-3, the J gene TRBJ2-1; without DNA, the TCRdb call of TRBD1 cannot be checked. Per germline, CDR1 LGHNA and CDR2 YSLEER. The CDR3 has 16 amino acids.

The genes are TRBV29-1 and TRBJ2-7; with no DNA, the TCRdb D assignment of TRBD2 cannot be verified. CDR3 size: 13 residues. Germline assignment: CDR1 SQVTM and CDR2 ANQGSEA. CDR3 sequence: CSARLAGGYEQYF.

The gene calls are TRBV6-9 and TRBJ2-1; TCRdb reports TRBD2, a call that lacks DNA to check it against. This CDR3 is 18 amino acids long. In germline, CDR1 is MNHGY, CDR2 SVAAGI. CDR3 in amino acids: CASSKSGDDTRNYNEQFF.